These T cell receptor beta chains were read from a single sample in a study of Tregs in tolerant kidney transplant recipients. Using immunoSEQ multiplex PCR, the repertoire was profiled, and TCRdb retains in-frame clones only, with some absent. The data hold around 61,000 clones, with approximately 89% observed a single time. The specimen was CD4+ T cells from blood (PBMCs), collected 6 months after the transplant. The receptor set was obtained from a human patient who received a combined kidney and bone marrow transplant. Some T cells may be transferred from the graft donor. Both conserved end residues are part of each CDR3. D genes are given only for firm matches. Size is stated for part of the rows, as once, few or many counts, or as a class when the clone is expanded.

v_call	d_call	j_call	clone_size	cdr3_aa	cdr3_nt
TRBV7-2	TRBD1	TRBJ1-6	.	CASSPLRTGAQSPLHF	TGTGCCAGCAGCCCTCTCCGGACAGGGGCTCAGTCACCCCTCCACTTT
TRBV7-2	.	TRBJ2-7	.	CASGHLPYEQYF	TGTGCCAGCGGGCACCTTCCCTACGAGCAGTACTTC
TRBV27	TRBD2	TRBJ2-5	.	CASTKLAHGTQYF	TGTGCCAGCACTAAACTAGCGCACGGGACCCAGTACTTC
TRBV10-3	.	TRBJ2-5	.	CAISESLDTLYF	TGTGCCATCAGTGAGTCGTTGGACACATTATACTTC
TRBV2	.	TRBJ1-2	.	CASRAGTSSFTNYGYTF	TGTGCCAGCAGGGCAGGGACTTCCAGCTTCACTAACTATGGCTACACCTTC
TRBV6-4	TRBD1	TRBJ2-1	.	CASSDAGQGRDEQFF	TGTGCCAGCAGTGACGCGGGACAGGGGCGCGATGAGCAGTTCTTC
TRBV6-6	TRBD2	TRBJ2-7	.	CASSYAGDSYEQYF	TGTGCCAGCAGTTACGCGGGGGACTCCTACGAGCAGTACTTC
TRBV4-3	TRBD1	TRBJ1-2	.	CASSQEWSRGQDYGYTF	TGCGCCAGCAGCCAAGAATGGTCCAGGGGGCAAGACTATGGCTACACCTTC
TRBV4-2	.	TRBJ1-5	.	CASSQDSRVEQPQHF	TGTGCCAGCAGCCAAGACAGCAGGGTGGAACAGCCCCAGCATTTT
TRBV4-2	TRBD1	TRBJ2-1	.	CASSQRTGGWNEQFF	TGTGCCAGCAGCCAAAGGACAGGGGGTTGGAATGAGCAGTTCTTC
TRBV10-3	TRBD1	TRBJ1-4	few	CAIRRQGGDNEKLFF	TGTGCCATCAGGAGACAGGGGGGAGATAATGAAAAACTGTTTTTT
TRBV11-3	.	TRBJ2-7	once	CASRAPGTFTYEQYF	TGTGCCAGCAGGGCCCCCGGGACATTCACATACGAGCAGTACTTC
TRBV19	TRBD1	TRBJ2-7	once	CASSTPGQFYEQYF	TGTGCCAGTAGTACTCCGGGACAGTTCTACGAGCAGTACTTC
TRBV4-2	TRBD1	TRBJ2-2	.	CASSQVGTATGELFF	TGTGCCAGCAGCCAAGTCGGGACAGCCACCGGGGAGCTGTTTTTT
TRBV6-5	TRBD2	TRBJ2-3	.	CASTRGTSITDTQYF	TGTGCCAGCACCCGCGGGACTAGCATCACAGATACGCAGTATTTT
TRBV5-4	.	TRBJ2-1	.	CASSLYLGVDEQFF	TGTGCCAGCAGCTTATATTTGGGAGTTGATGAGCAGTTCTTC
TRBV7-2	TRBD1	TRBJ2-1	.	CASSFGQVRQFF	TGTGCCAGCAGCTTTGGACAGGTTAGGCAGTTCTTC
TRBV5-8	TRBD2	TRBJ2-7	.	CASSWGLAGAYEQYF	TGTGCCAGCAGCTGGGGACTAGCGGGGGCCTACGAGCAGTACTTC
TRBV7-9	.	TRBJ2-7	.	CASSFGAGSYEQYF	TGTGCCAGCAGCTTTGGGGCTGGGTCCTACGAGCAGTACTTC
TRBV2	TRBD1	TRBJ1-5	few	CASTWDRMGNQPQHF	TGTGCCAGCACCTGGGACAGAATGGGCAATCAGCCCCAGCATTTT
TRBV4-1	.	TRBJ1-2	.	CASSQSWTGNYGYTF	TGCGCCAGCAGCCAAAGTTGGACGGGAAACTATGGCTACACCTTC
TRBV11-2	.	TRBJ2-7	once	CASSLGFLRAYEQYF	TGTGCCAGCAGCTTAGGCTTCTTAAGAGCGTACGAGCAGTACTTC
TRBV30	TRBD1	TRBJ2-3	.	CAWRGRGQGSATQYF	TGTGCCTGGAGGGGTCGGGGACAGGGGAGTGCTACGCAGTATTTT
TRBV11-3	TRBD1	TRBJ2-7	.	CASSPGQGVSYEQYF	TGTGCCAGCAGTCCGGGACAGGGGGTCTCCTACGAGCAGTACTTC
TRBV15	.	TRBJ1-1	.	CATSRGVVGGRGYTEAFF	TGTGCCACCAGCAGAGGAGTGGTTGGAGGGAGAGGTTACACTGAAGCTTTCTTT
TRBV28	.	TRBJ1-4	.	CASIWGGSWNEKLFF	TGCGCCAGCATCTGGGGAGGGTCATGGAATGAAAAACTGTTTTTT
TRBV6-1	.	TRBJ1-2	.	CASSEGSGGYGYTF	TGTGCCAGCAGTGAAGGGTCCGGGGGATATGGCTACACCTTC
TRBV18	TRBD1	TRBJ1-1	.	CASPSGQGEYTEAFF	TGTGCCAGCCCGTCGGGACAGGGGGAATACACTGAAGCTTTCTTT
TRBV6-1	.	TRBJ2-3	.	CASSFQGRTDTQYF	TGTGCCAGCAGTTTCCAGGGCCGCACAGATACGCAGTATTTT
TRBV10-3	.	TRBJ1-2	.	CAISEGTGYYGYTF	TGTGCCATCAGTGAGGGTACGGGATACTATGGCTACACCTTC
TRBV7-2	TRBD1	TRBJ1-6	.	CASSLAAPTGGIYNSPLHF	TGTGCCAGCAGCTTAGCGGCCCCAACAGGGGGCATATATAATTCACCCCTCCACTTT
TRBV6-1	TRBD2	TRBJ2-7	.	CASRATSGTDEQYF	TGTGCCAGCAGGGCGACTAGCGGGACGGACGAGCAGTACTTC
TRBV5-1	TRBD2	TRBJ2-1	once	CASSTLAGGQDEQFF	TGCGCCAGCAGCACACTAGCGGGGGGCCAGGATGAGCAGTTCTTC
TRBV15	.	TRBJ1-5	.	CATSSRSGHGNQPQHF	TGTGCCACCAGCAGCCGAAGCGGTCATGGCAATCAGCCCCAGCATTTT
TRBV18	TRBD1	TRBJ1-2	.	CASSPGTGNGYTF	TGTGCCAGCTCACCAGGGACAGGGAATGGCTACACCTTC
TRBV5-6	TRBD1	TRBJ1-6	.	CASSYETGYNSPLHF	TGTGCCAGCAGCTACGAGACAGGGTATAATTCACCCCTCCACTTT
TRBV25-1	.	TRBJ1-2	.	CASRVLGQGFDGYTF	TGTGCCAGCAGAGTACTGGGACAAGGTTTTGATGGCTACACCTTC
TRBV7-9	.	TRBJ2-7	.	CASSLGQKNYEQYF	TGTGCCAGCAGCCTAGGACAGAAAAACTACGAGCAGTACTTC
TRBV7-3	.	TRBJ1-2	.	CASSPTPHANYGYTF	TGTGCCAGCAGCCCAACTCCCCACGCTAACTATGGCTACACCTTC
TRBV5-4	.	TRBJ2-5	.	CASSWPGQQETQYF	TGCGCCAGCAGCTGGCCCGGACAGCAAGAGACCCAGTACTTC
TRBV14	TRBD2	TRBJ2-1	few	CASSLAGPYNEQFF	TGTGCCAGCAGCCTAGCGGGGCCGTACAATGAGCAGTTCTTC
TRBV9	TRBD2	TRBJ2-5	.	CASSVEVGGFQETQYF	TGTGCCAGCAGCGTAGAGGTCGGGGGGTTCCAAGAGACCCAGTACTTC
TRBV7-2	TRBD1	TRBJ2-1	.	CASSYDRGTYNEQFF	TGTGCCAGCAGCTACGACAGGGGAACCTACAATGAGCAGTTCTTC
TRBV20-1	.	TRBJ1-2	.	CSARVGPGGTF	TGCAGTGCTAGAGTTGGACCGGGGGGCACCTTC
TRBV6-1	TRBD1	TRBJ2-1	once	CASSAWTGTGEQFF	TGTGCCAGCAGTGCCTGGACAGGGACCGGTGAGCAGTTCTTC
TRBV7-8	.	TRBJ1-2	.	CASSPDSHGYTF	TGTGCCAGCAGCCCCGACAGTCATGGCTACACCTTC
TRBV27	.	TRBJ1-6	.	CATPTLQGSSYNSPLHF	TGTGCCACCCCAACCCTCCAGGGCAGCTCCTATAATTCACCCCTCCACTTT
TRBV6-1	.	TRBJ2-7	.	CASSRRGADYEQYF	TGTGCCAGCAGTCGCCGGGGGGCTGACTACGAGCAGTACTTC
TRBV25-1	.	TRBJ2-5	.	CASSGDSGQETQYF	TGTGCCAGCAGTGGGGACTCTGGCCAAGAGACCCAGTACTTC
TRBV19	.	TRBJ1-2	once	CASSVPGASTNYGYTF	TGTGCCAGTAGTGTACCGGGAGCTTCAACTAACTATGGCTACACCTTC
TRBV5-1	TRBD2	TRBJ2-3	.	CASSLAGLGGDTQYF	TGCGCCAGCAGCTTGGCGGGACTAGGAGGAGATACGCAGTATTTT
TRBV29-1	.	TRBJ1-5	.	CSVSVLSNQPQHF	TGCAGCGTGAGTGTTCTTAGCAATCAGCCCCAGCATTTT
TRBV5-8	TRBD1	TRBJ2-7	.	CASSLARDRGNEQYF	TGTGCCAGCAGCTTGGCCCGGGACAGGGGCAACGAGCAGTACTTC
TRBV19	.	TRBJ1-2	.	CASSIGAGDGYTF	TGTGCCAGTAGTATAGGGGCAGGGGATGGCTACACCTTC
TRBV7-3	.	TRBJ2-6	.	CASSRLGSSGANVLTF	TGTGCCAGCAGCCGACTAGGCAGCTCTGGGGCCAACGTCCTGACTTTC
TRBV6-6	.	TRBJ1-2	.	CASTQVQGNAGYTF	TGTGCCAGCACGCAGGTACAGGGCAATGCTGGCTACACCTTC
TRBV4-1	.	TRBJ1-3	few	CASSARDQFSGNTIYF	TGCGCCAGCAGCGCGCGGGACCAGTTCTCTGGAAACACCATATATTTT
TRBV27	.	TRBJ2-5	.	CASSSGLPFRETQYF	TGTGCCAGCAGTTCGGGACTGCCGTTCCGAGAGACCCAGTACTTC
TRBV5-1	.	TRBJ2-1	.	CASSLVSQSSYNEQFF	TGCGCCAGCAGCTTGGTAAGCCAAAGCTCCTACAATGAGCAGTTCTTC
TRBV4-3	.	TRBJ2-2	.	CASSQVVVSGELFF	TGCGCCAGCAGCCAAGTAGTAGTTAGCGGGGAGCTGTTTTTT